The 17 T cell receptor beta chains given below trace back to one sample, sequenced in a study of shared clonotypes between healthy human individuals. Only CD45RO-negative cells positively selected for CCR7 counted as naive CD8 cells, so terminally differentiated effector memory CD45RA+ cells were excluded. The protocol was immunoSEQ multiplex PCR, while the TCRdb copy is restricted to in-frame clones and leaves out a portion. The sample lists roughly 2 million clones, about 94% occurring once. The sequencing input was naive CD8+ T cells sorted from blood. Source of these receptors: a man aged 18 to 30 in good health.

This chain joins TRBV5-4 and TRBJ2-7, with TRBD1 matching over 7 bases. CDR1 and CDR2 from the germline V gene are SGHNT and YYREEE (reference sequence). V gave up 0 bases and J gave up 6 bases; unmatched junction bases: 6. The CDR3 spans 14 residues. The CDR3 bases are TGTGCCAGCAGCTTGGCGGACAGGCTTGGCGAGCAGTACTTC. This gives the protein CASSLADRLGEQYF.

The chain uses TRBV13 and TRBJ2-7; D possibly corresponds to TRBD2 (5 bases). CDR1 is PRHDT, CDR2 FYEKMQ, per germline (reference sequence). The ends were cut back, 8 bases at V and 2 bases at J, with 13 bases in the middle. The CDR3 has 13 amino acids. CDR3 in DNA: TGTGCCAGCGCCCGCGGGCGAGCCTACGAGCAGTACTTC. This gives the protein CASARGRAYEQYF.

CDR3 protein: CASSSSGQRNTEAFF. As DNA, the CDR3 is TGTGCCAGCAGTTCATCAGGACAGAGAAACACTGAAGCTTTCTTT. The V call is TRBV27, the J call TRBJ1-1; D might be TRBD1 (6 bases). Trimming took off 4 bases at V and 2 bases at J, with 14 bases between the two ends. In germline, CDR1 is MNHEY, CDR2 SMNVEV (reference sequence). This CDR3 region has 15 residues.

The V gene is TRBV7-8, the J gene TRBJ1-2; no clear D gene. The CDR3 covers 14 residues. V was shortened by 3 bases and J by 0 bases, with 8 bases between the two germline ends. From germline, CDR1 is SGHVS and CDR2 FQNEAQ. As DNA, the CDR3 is TGTGCCAGCAGCTTGGTTTCCGCTAACTATGGCTACACCTTC. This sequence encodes CASSLVSANYGYTF.

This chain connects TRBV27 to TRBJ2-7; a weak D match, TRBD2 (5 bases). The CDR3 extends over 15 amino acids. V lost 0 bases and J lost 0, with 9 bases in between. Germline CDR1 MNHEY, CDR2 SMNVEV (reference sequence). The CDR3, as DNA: TGTGCCAGCAGTTTATCGAGGACTCTCTCCTACGAGCAGTACTTC. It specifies CASSLSRTLSYEQYF.

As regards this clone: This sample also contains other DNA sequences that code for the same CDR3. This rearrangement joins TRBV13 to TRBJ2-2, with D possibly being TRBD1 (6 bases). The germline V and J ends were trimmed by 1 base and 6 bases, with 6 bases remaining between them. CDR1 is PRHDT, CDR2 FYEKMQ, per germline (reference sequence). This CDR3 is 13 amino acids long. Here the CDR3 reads CASSLEGAGELFF. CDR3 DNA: TGTGCCAGCAGCTTAGAGGGGGCCGGGGAGCTGTTTTTT.

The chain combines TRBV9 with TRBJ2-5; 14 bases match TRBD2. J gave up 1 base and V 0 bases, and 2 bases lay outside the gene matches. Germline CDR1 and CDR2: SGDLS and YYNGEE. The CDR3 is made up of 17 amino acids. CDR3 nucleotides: TGTGCCAGCAGCGTAGGGACTAGCGGGGGGAGCCAAGAGACCCAGTACTTC. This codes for CASSVGTSGGSQETQYF.

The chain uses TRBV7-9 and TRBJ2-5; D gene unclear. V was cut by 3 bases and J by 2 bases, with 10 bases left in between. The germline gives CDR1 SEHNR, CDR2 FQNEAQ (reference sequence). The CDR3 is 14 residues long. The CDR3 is CASSLGEIQETQYF. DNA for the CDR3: TGTGCCAGCAGCTTGGGCGAAATACAAGAGACCCAGTACTTC.

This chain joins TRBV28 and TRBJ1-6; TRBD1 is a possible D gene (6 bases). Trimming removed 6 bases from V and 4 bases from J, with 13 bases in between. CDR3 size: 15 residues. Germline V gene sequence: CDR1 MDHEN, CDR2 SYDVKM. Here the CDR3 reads CASRPTGVYNSPLHF. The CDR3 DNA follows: TGTGCCAGCAGGCCGACAGGTGTTTATAATTCACCCCTCCACTTT.

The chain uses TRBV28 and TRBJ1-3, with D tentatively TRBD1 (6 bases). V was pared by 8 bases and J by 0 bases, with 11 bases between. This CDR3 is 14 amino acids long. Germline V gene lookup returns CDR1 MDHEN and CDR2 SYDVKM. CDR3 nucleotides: TGTGCCAGCGGAAGCAGGGGCTCTGGAAACACCATATATTTT. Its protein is CASGSRGSGNTIYF.

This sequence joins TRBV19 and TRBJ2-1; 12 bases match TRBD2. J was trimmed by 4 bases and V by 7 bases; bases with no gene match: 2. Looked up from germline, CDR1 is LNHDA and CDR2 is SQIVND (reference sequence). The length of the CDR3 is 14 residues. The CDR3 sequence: CASTTSGGYNEQFF. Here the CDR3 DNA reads TGTGCCAGTACGACTAGCGGGGGATACAATGAGCAGTTCTTC.

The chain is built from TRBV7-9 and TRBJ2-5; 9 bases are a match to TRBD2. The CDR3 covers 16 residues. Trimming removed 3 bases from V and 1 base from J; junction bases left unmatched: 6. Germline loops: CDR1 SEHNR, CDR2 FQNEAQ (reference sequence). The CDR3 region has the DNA TGTGCCAGCAGCTTTAGCGGGAGTATGGCCCAAGAGACCCAGTACTTC. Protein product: CASSFSGSMAQETQYF.

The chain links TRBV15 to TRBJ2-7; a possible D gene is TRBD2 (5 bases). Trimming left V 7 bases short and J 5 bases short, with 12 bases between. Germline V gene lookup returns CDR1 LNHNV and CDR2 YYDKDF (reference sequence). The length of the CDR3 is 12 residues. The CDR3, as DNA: TGTGCCACCATTGGGAGTAATAACGAGCAGTACTTC. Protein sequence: CATIGSNNEQYF.

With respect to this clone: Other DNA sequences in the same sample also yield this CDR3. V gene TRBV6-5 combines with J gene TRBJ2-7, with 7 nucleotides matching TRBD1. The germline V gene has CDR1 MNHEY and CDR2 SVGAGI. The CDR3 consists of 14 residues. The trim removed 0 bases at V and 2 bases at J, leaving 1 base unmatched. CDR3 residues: CASSYSGTAYEQYF. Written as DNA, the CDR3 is TGTGCCAGCAGTTACTCGGGGACAGCCTACGAGCAGTACTTC.

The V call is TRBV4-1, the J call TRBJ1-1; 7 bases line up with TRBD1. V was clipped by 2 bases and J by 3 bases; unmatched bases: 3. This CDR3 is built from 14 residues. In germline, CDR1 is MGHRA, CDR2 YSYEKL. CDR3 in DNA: TGCGCCAGCAGCCAACCGGGACAGCACACTGAAGCTTTCTTT. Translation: CASSQPGQHTEAFF.

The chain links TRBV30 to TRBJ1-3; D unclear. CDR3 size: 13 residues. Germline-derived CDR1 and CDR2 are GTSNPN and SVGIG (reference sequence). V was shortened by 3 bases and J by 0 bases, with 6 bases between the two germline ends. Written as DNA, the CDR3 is TGTGCCTGGAGCCAGGACTCTGGAAACACCATATATTTT. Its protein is CAWSQDSGNTIYF.

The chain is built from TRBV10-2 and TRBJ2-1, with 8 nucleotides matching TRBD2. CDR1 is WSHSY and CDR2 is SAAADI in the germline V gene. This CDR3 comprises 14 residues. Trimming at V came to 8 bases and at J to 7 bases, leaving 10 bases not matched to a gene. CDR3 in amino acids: CASLAGKGRNEQFF. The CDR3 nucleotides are TGCGCCAGCTTAGCGGGAAAGGGCAGGAATGAGCAGTTCTTC.